This T cell receptor (beta chain) was retrieved from a study of cytomegalovirus exposure and HLA in healthy donors. Amplification used 60 Vbeta primers and 13 Jbeta primers. TCRdb keeps only in-frame clones here, not all; method: immunoSEQ multiplex PCR. The data contain more than 150,000 clones, around 80% of them seen just once; the ten biggest clones take up around 1.5%. This CDR3 has 14 amino acids. Trimming at V came to 6 bases and at J to 8 bases, leaving 10 bases not matched to a gene. CDR1 is MNHNS and CDR2 is SASEGT in the germline V gene. Sequenced material: PBMCs. This TCR was recovered from a man aged 40-49 years in good health and CMV-seronegative. The J gene is TRBJ1-2, the V gene TRBV6-1; 9 bases fit TRBD1. The CDR3 here is CASRFDRGIRGYTF. The CDR3 DNA reads TGTGCCAGCAGATTTGACAGGGGGATTCGCGGCTACACCTTC.